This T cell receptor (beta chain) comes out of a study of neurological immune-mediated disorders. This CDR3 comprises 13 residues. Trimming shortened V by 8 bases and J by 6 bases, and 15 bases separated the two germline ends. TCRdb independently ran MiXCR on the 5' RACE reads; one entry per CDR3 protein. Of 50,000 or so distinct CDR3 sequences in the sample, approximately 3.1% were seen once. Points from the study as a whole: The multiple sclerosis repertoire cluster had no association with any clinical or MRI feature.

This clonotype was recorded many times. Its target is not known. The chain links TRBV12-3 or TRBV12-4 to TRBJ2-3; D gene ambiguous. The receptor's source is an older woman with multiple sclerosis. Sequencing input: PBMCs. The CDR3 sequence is CASGVLAVDTQYF. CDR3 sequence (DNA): TGTGCCAGCGGGGTCTTGGCGGTCGATACGCAGTATTTT.